The present TCR beta chain was sequenced within a study of OX40 agonist ivuxolimab in advanced cancers. Whole-study context: Those treated in dose escalation had hepatocellular carcinoma, melanoma, renal cell cancer or head and neck cancer. Past anti-PD-1, anti-PD-L1 or anti-CTLA-4 therapy was accepted, and 30% to 45% had received some.

Clones were sequenced by immunoSEQ multiplex PCR, and TCRdb holds only the in-frame ones, with some missing. The sample has roughly 100,000 clones, around 82% seen once. This CDR3 has 15 residues. CDR1 and CDR2 (germline): MNHEY, SMNVEV (reference sequence). V lost 3 bases, J lost 4 bases, and 13 bases lay in between. This chain links TRBV27 with TRBJ2-1; D possibly corresponds to TRBD2 (5 bases). This specimen consisted of CD4+ or CD8+ T cells sorted from blood, obtained in a trial of the OX40 agonist ivuxolimab. This sequence originates from an adult with an advanced solid tumor such as melanoma, head and neck, liver or kidney cancer. The CDR3 sequence is CASSFSVNFYNEQFF. CDR3 bases: TGTGCCAGCAGTTTTAGCGTTAACTTTTACAATGAGCAGTTCTTC.